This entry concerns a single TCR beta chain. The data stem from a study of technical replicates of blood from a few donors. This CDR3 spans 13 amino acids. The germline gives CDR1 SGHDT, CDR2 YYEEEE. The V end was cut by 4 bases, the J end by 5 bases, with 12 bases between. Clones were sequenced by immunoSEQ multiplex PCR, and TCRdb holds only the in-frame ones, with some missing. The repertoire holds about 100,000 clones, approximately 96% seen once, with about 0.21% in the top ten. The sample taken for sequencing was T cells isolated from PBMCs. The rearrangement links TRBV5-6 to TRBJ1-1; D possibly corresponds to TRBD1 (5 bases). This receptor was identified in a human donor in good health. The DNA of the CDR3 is TGTGCCAGCAGCCGGACGGGGGGAACTGAAGCTTTCTTT. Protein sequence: CASSRTGGTEAFF.